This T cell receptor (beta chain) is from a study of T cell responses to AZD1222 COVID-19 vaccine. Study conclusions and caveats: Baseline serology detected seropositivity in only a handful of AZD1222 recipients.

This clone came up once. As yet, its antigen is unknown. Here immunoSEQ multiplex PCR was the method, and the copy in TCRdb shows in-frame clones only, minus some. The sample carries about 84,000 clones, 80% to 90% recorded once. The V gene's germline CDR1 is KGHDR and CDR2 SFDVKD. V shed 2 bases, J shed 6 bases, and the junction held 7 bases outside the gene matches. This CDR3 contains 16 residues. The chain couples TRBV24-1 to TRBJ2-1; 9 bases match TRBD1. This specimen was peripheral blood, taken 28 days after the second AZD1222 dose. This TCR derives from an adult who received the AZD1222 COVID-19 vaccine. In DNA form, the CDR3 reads TGTGCCACCAGTGATTCCCTGGGGACAGGGCTCAATGAGCAGTTCTTC. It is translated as CATSDSLGTGLNEQFF.